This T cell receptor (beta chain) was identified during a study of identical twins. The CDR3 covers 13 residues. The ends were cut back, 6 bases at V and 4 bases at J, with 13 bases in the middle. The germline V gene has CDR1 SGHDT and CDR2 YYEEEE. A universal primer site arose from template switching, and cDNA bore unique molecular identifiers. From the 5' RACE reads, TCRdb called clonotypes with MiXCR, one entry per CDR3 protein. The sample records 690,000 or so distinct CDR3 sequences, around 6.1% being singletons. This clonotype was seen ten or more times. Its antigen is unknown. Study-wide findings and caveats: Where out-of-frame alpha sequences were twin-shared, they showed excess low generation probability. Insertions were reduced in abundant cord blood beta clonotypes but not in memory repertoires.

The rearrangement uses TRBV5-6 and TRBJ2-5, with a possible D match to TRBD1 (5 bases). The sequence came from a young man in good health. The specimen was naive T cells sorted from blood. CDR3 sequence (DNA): TGTGCCAGCATCCAGGCAGGGCGAGAGACCCAGTACTTC. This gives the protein CASIQAGRETQYF.